These 28 T cell receptor beta chains originate from one sample sequenced in a study of cytomegalovirus exposure and HLA in healthy donors. The PCR contained 60 Vbeta and 13 Jbeta primers. Profiling relied on immunoSEQ multiplex PCR, and the TCRdb table lists in-frame clones only, not all of them. This sample's clone table lists under 200,000 clones. Sequenced input: PBMCs. All receptors derive from a man under 40 in good health and CMV-seronegative.

This chain joins TRBV10-1 and TRBJ2-1, with 7 nucleotides matching TRBD2. The CDR3 runs 17 residues. Germline CDR1 WNHNN, CDR2 SYGVQD (reference sequence). Losses at the gene ends were 5 bases for V and 4 bases for J; bases not matched to a gene: 14. CDR3 in DNA: TGCGCCAGCAGTCCTTCTTGGGGGGGTTCCTTATACAATGAGCAGTTCTTC. Translation gives CASSPSWGGSLYNEQFF.

The rearrangement links TRBV27 to TRBJ2-5; 8 nucleotides agree with TRBD2. Germline-derived CDR1 and CDR2 are MNHEY and SMNVEV (reference sequence). Trimming took 2 bases from V and 2 from J; bases not matched to a gene: 4. The CDR3 spans 15 residues. The DNA for the CDR3 is TGTGCCAGCAGTTTAGTAGCGGGATCTCAAGAGACCCAGTACTTC. It specifies CASSLVAGSQETQYF.

This chain joins TRBV7-2 and TRBJ1-6; D unclear. The CDR3 totals 15 residues. Trimming left V 5 bases short and J 5 bases short, with 13 bases between. Looked up from germline, CDR1 is SGHTA and CDR2 is FQGNSA. The CDR3 coding sequence is TGTGCCAGCAGCCGCCCCTCGGGAAATAATTCACCCCTCCACTTT. Encoded protein: CASSRPSGNNSPLHF. Together with reference TRBV7-2 and TRBJ1-6, the CDR3 gives the full variable domain: GAGVSQSPSNKVTEKGKDVELRCDPISGHTALYWYRQSLGQGLEFLIYFQGNSAPDKSGLPSDRFSAERTGGSVSTLTIQRTQQEDSAVYLCASSRPSGNNSPLHFGNGTRLTVT.

This rearrangement joins TRBV7-9 to TRBJ2-2; the D gene is possibly TRBD1 (6 bases). Germline-derived CDR1 and CDR2 are SEHNR and FQNEAQ (reference sequence). Trimming took off 2 bases at V and 4 bases at J, with 23 bases between the two ends. CDR3 length: 19 residues. CDR3 sequence: CASSLKVFGAGAFTGELFF. Here the CDR3 DNA reads TGTGCCAGCAGCTTAAAGGTCTTTGGGGCAGGGGCTTTCACCGGGGAGCTGTTTTTT.

CDR3 amino acids: CASRAGTFLNYGYTF. The CDR3 bases are TGTGCCAGTAGGGCCGGGACATTCCTCAACTATGGCTACACCTTC. J is TRBJ1-2 and V is TRBV19; tentatively, D is TRBD1 (6 bases). V lost 6 bases to trimming and J lost 2 bases, with 16 bases between them. The CDR3 spans 15 residues. Germline lookup yields CDR1 LNHDA and CDR2 SQIVND (reference sequence).

J is TRBJ2-3 and V is TRBV4-2; 12 bases fit TRBD2. Trimming took 0 bases from V and 5 from J; bases not matched to a gene: 3. The CDR3 contains 16 residues. Germline lookup yields CDR1 LGHNA and CDR2 YNFKEQ. CDR3 amino acids: CASSQDLLAGGDTQYF. In nucleotides, the CDR3 is TGTGCCAGCAGCCAAGATCTACTAGCGGGGGGAGATACGCAGTATTTT.

The chain has TRBV9 and TRBJ2-7, with a weak D call TRBD1 (5 bases). Germline CDR1 and CDR2: SGDLS and YYNGEE. The V and J ends lost 0 bases and 4 bases respectively, with 8 bases between them. The CDR3 consists of 13 residues. The CDR3 DNA is TGTGCCAGCAGCGTAGAGGGGAATTACGAGCAGTACTTC. Protein: CASSVEGNYEQYF.

The chain recombines TRBV4-2 with TRBJ2-5; 13 nucleotides match TRBD2. CDR3 length equals 16 residues. The junction had 4 bases not matched to a gene; V was cut back by 4 bases and J by 2 bases. Germline CDR1 LGHNA, CDR2 YNFKEQ. The CDR3 sequence: CASSRLAGGLQETQYF. CDR3 bases: TGTGCCAGCAGCCGACTAGCGGGGGGCCTTCAAGAGACCCAGTACTTC.

The V gene is TRBV15, the J gene TRBJ2-2, with 14 bases fitting TRBD2. CDR3 size: 21 residues. Germline V gene lookup returns CDR1 LNHNV and CDR2 YYDKDF (reference sequence). V lost 0 bases to trimming and J lost 1 base; unmatched junction nucleotides: 10. The CDR3 bases are TGTGCCACCAGCAGAGAGGCGGGACTAGCGGGAGTCTTTGGGAACACCGGGGAGCTGTTTTTT. Residues: CATSREAGLAGVFGNTGELFF.

The chain has TRBV30 and TRBJ2-7; 13 positions match TRBD2. V lost 3 bases and J lost 1; bases outside the gene matches: 3. The V gene's germline CDR1 is GTSNPN and CDR2 SVGIG (reference sequence). The CDR3 consists of 15 residues. The CDR3, as DNA: TGTGCCTGGAGAATGGGACTAGCGGGATCCTACGAGCAGTACTTC. Translation gives CAWRMGLAGSYEQYF. Variable domain in full (rest from reference TRBV30 and TRBJ2-7): SQTIHQWPATLVQPVGSPLSLECTVEGTSNPNLYWYRQAAGRGLQLLFYSVGIGQISSEVPQNLSASRPQDRQFILSSKKLLLSDSGFYLCAWRMGLAGSYEQYFGPGTRLTVT.

This chain connects TRBV5-6 to TRBJ1-6; 7 bases line up with TRBD1. Germline V lookup: CDR1 SGHDT, CDR2 YYEEEE. The CDR3 consists of 16 residues. The J segment lost 5 bases and the V segment lost 1 base, leaving 6 bases of the junction unmatched. CDR3 loop: CASSLMRGQDNSPLHF. The CDR3 DNA is TGTGCCAGCAGCTTGATGAGGGGGCAGGATAATTCACCCCTCCACTTT.

The gene calls are TRBV6-1 and TRBJ2-7; 7 bases fit TRBD1. The germline V gene has CDR1 MNHNS and CDR2 SASEGT. The CDR3 length is 15 residues. The trim removed 5 bases at V and 0 bases at J, leaving 7 bases unmatched. CDR3 nucleotide sequence: TGTGCCAGCAGTCTGGACAGGTCGAGCTCCTACGAGCAGTACTTC. The encoded protein is CASSLDRSSSYEQYF.

The genes are TRBV9 and TRBJ2-7, with D perhaps TRBD2 (5 bases). The CDR3 is made up of 14 amino acids. Germline CDR1 SGDLS, CDR2 YYNGEE. V lost 0 bases and J 2 bases, leaving 9 bases between the germline ends. CDR3 amino acids: CASSVAGLTYEQYF. Here the CDR3 DNA reads TGTGCCAGCAGCGTAGCTGGACTCACCTACGAGCAGTACTTC.

The V gene is TRBV6-5, the J gene TRBJ2-7; TRBD1 might be the D (5 bases). CDR3 length: 16 residues. Trimming shortened V by 2 bases and J by 6 bases, and 20 bases separated the two germline ends. Germline-derived CDR1 and CDR2 are MNHEY and SVGAGI. CDR3 DNA: TGTGCCAGCAGTTACGCTATTGGCCAGGGAAAATCCGAGCAGTACTTC. Translation: CASSYAIGQGKSEQYF.

In DNA form, the CDR3 reads TGTGCCAGCAGTTACTCGTATTCGGGGTCGAGCTATGGCTACACCTTC. Residues: CASSYSYSGSSYGYTF. This chain uses TRBV6-5 with TRBJ1-2; the D is unclear. Germline V lookup: CDR1 MNHEY, CDR2 SVGAGI. This CDR3 has 16 amino acids. Trimming removed 0 bases from V and 4 bases from J, with 15 bases in between.

This sequence joins TRBV7-2 and TRBJ1-1; tentative D call: TRBD1 (6 bases). Germline CDR1 is SGHTA and CDR2 is FQGNSA. The V end lost 5 bases, the J end lost 3 bases, and 13 bases lay between the germline ends. This CDR3 has 14 residues. CDR3 bases: TGTGCCAGCAGCAAACCCTCAGGGGACACTGAAGCTTTCTTT. Protein: CASSKPSGDTEAFF.

This sequence joins TRBV28 and TRBJ1-4, with D possibly matching TRBD1 (5 bases). CDR3 length: 15 residues. Trimming left V 6 bases short and J 2 bases short, with 13 bases between. Germline V CDR1 and CDR2: MDHEN, SYDVKM. Written as DNA, the CDR3 is TGTGCCAGCAGATTGGGGGGGGTTACTAATGAAAAACTGTTTTTT. Protein product: CASRLGGVTNEKLFF.

The rearrangement links TRBV30 to TRBJ2-7; unclear D gene. Germline CDR1 is GTSNPN and CDR2 is SVGIG (reference sequence). The ends were cut back, 4 bases at V and 5 bases at J, with 12 bases in the middle. The CDR3 runs to 12 residues. CDR3 DNA: TGTGCCTGGAAAAAAGCGTCCCACGAGCAGTACTTC. This gives the protein CAWKKASHEQYF.

The V and J genes are TRBV7-8 and TRBJ2-2; perhaps TRBD2 as D (7 bases). Germline V gene lookup returns CDR1 SGHVS and CDR2 FQNEAQ. The CDR3 sequence is 16 residues long. With 0 bases removed from V and 4 bases from J, the gap between germline ends came to 12 bases. The CDR3: CASSLAGRGGTGELFF. Written as DNA, the CDR3 is TGTGCCAGCAGCTTAGCGGGGAGGGGGGGCACCGGGGAGCTGTTTTTT.

The rearrangement joins TRBV4-2 to TRBJ1-5, with D possibly TRBD1 on 5 matching bases. V lost 0 bases and J 3 bases, leaving 18 bases between the germline ends. Germline CDR1 is LGHNA and CDR2 is YNFKEQ. CDR3 length: 18 amino acids. The CDR3 bases are TGTGCCAGCAGCCAAGATGAGGCAGGGAATTCCCTCAATCAGCCCCAGCATTTT. This encodes CASSQDEAGNSLNQPQHF.

The chain is built from TRBV2 and TRBJ2-2, with 8 bases identical to TRBD2. The germline V gene has CDR1 SNHLY and CDR2 FYNNEI. V gave up 8 bases and J gave up 4 bases; unmatched junction bases: 6. The CDR3 runs 14 residues. The CDR3 loop reads CASRVAGSTGELFF. For the CDR3, the DNA is TGTGCCAGCCGGGTAGCGGGGAGCACCGGGGAGCTGTTTTTT.

This chain links TRBV4-1 with TRBJ1-5, with a tentative D call TRBD1 (5 bases). Germline V gives CDR1 MGHRA, CDR2 YSYEKL. V was pared by 3 bases and J by 3 bases, with 12 bases between. CDR3 length equals 15 residues. This CDR3 reads CASSQSGPNNQPQHF. CDR3 nucleotides: TGCGCCAGCAGCCAGTCAGGGCCCAACAATCAGCCCCAGCATTTT.

The rearrangement uses TRBV5-4 and TRBJ1-1; weak D call: TRBD1 (5 bases). Germline CDR1 is SGHNT and CDR2 is YYREEE (reference sequence). V was clipped by 4 bases and J by 3 bases, with 10 bases between them. The CDR3 extends over 13 amino acids. DNA for the CDR3: TGTGCCAGCAGCAGGGGTGGGGACACTGAAGCTTTCTTT. It is translated as CASSRGGDTEAFF.

V gene TRBV9 combines with J gene TRBJ1-3; a weak D match, TRBD1 (5 bases). The V end was cut by 2 bases, the J end by 5 bases, with 11 bases between. Per germline, CDR1 SGDLS and CDR2 YYNGEE. The CDR3 spans 14 residues. For the CDR3, the DNA is TGTGCCAGCAGCGTCGATGGACACCGAAACACCATATATTTT. Protein: CASSVDGHRNTIYF.

The chain joins TRBV19 to TRBJ2-2; TRBD1 aligns across 7 bases. Trimming at V came to 3 bases and at J to 7 bases, leaving 5 bases not matched to a gene. CDR3 length equals 14 residues. Germline CDR1 LNHDA, CDR2 SQIVND (reference sequence). The CDR3 sequence: CASSIQGVGGELFF. The CDR3 DNA reads TGTGCCAGTAGTATCCAGGGGGTAGGCGGGGAGCTGTTTTTT.

The J gene is TRBJ2-7, the V gene TRBV13, with 9 bases lining up with TRBD1. The CDR3 runs to 16 residues. Germline V CDR1 and CDR2: PRHDT, FYEKMQ (reference sequence). V shed 4 bases, J shed 3 bases, and the junction held 10 bases outside the gene matches. The DNA for the CDR3 is TGTGCCAGCAGCTCCACCGGGGCGGGACAGGGCTACGAGCAGTACTTC. It codes for CASSSTGAGQGYEQYF.

This sequence joins TRBV19 and TRBJ1-2; D is possibly TRBD1 (6 bases). Germline CDR1 reads LNHDA; CDR2 reads SQIVND (reference sequence). This CDR3 is built from 16 residues. The V end was cut by 5 bases, the J end by 5 bases, with 21 bases between. CDR3 residues: CASSYGTRFGEYGYTF. CDR3 DNA: TGTGCCAGTAGTTACGGGACACGGTTTGGGGAGTATGGCTACACCTTC.

The chain employs TRBV27 and TRBJ2-6, with 8 bases lining up with TRBD2. Per germline, CDR1 MNHEY and CDR2 SMNVEV (reference sequence). V lost 5 bases, J lost 0 bases, and 18 bases stayed unmatched. The CDR3 totals 21 residues. Written as DNA, the CDR3 is TGTGCCAGCAGTCGTCTACCCCCTATGGGCGGGGGGCGCTCTGGGGCCAACGTCCTGACTTTC. Translated: CASSRLPPMGGGRSGANVLTF. Using reference TRBV27 and TRBJ2-6 for the parts outside the CDR3, the full variable domain is EAQVTQNPRYLITVTGKKLTVTCSQNMNHEYMSWYRQDPGLGLRQIYYSMNVEVTDKGDVPEGYKVSRKEKRNFPLILESPSPNQTSLYFCASSRLPPMGGGRSGANVLTFGAGSRLTVL.